The 8 T cell receptor beta chains presented below share a single source sample, sequenced in a study of blood T cell repertoires in COVID-19. Assay used: immunoSEQ multiplex PCR; TCRdb lists only in-frame clones, some missing. In the table there are 300,000 to 400,000 clones, more than 85% of which are singletons. The sample consisted of peripheral blood. The receptors originated from a human donor in a cohort sampled during active COVID-19.

The chain joins TRBV11-2 to TRBJ2-3; 7 bases agree with TRBD1. Germline CDR1 and CDR2: SGHAT and FQNNGV. V dropped 5 bases and J dropped 6; count of bases not matched to a gene: 11. The CDR3 length is 15 residues. For the CDR3, the DNA is TGTGCCAGCAGCGGACAGGTGCGAGAGATGGATACGCAGTATTTT. Encoded protein: CASSGQVREMDTQYF.

This rearrangement joins TRBV6-5 to TRBJ2-2, with 9 nucleotides matching TRBD1. CDR3 length: 15 residues. J gave up 6 bases and V 5 bases, and 7 bases lay outside the gene matches. Germline V gives CDR1 MNHEY, CDR2 SVGAGI. Here the CDR3 DNA reads TGTGCCAGCAGTACGACAGGGGGTGGTTCCGGGGAGCTGTTTTTT. Translating it yields CASSTTGGGSGELFF.

This chain links TRBV6-5 with TRBJ1-6, with a tentative D call TRBD1 (6 bases). Trimming cost V 7 bases and J 5 bases, with 9 bases left between them. Germline V gene sequence: CDR1 MNHEY, CDR2 SVGAGI. The CDR3 is 13 residues long. CDR3 sequence (DNA): TGTGCCAGCAATAAGGGGGATAATTCACCCCTCCACTTT. It translates to CASNKGDNSPLHF.

This clone was counted many times. The chain joins TRBV6-5 to TRBJ2-7, with TRBD1 identical over 7 bases. This CDR3 is built from 14 residues. Trimming took 4 bases from V and 0 from J; bases not matched to a gene: 3. CDR1 is MNHEY and CDR2 is SVGAGI in the germline V gene. The CDR3 is CASSWGQHSYEQYF. The CDR3 nucleotides read TGTGCCAGCAGTTGGGGACAGCACTCCTACGAGCAGTACTTC.

V usage is TRBV28 and J usage is TRBJ2-7; TRBD2 agrees at 10 bases. V lost 4 bases, J lost 6 bases, and 9 bases stayed unmatched. This CDR3 has 15 residues. Germline V gene lookup returns CDR1 MDHEN and CDR2 SYDVKM. The CDR3 bases are TGTGCCAGCAGTTACCCCTCTAGCGGGAGTACCGAGCAGTACTTC. Its protein product is CASSYPSSGSTEQYF.

V usage is TRBV7-3 and J usage is TRBJ2-1; 8 bases line up with TRBD1. Germline-derived CDR1 and CDR2 are SGHTA and FQGTGA. J was trimmed by 5 bases and V by 3 bases; bases with no gene match: 6. The CDR3 is made up of 15 amino acids. The CDR3 spells CASSFPQGAHNEQFF. The CDR3 coding sequence is TGTGCCAGCAGCTTCCCCCAGGGGGCGCACAATGAGCAGTTCTTC.

The chain links TRBV28 to TRBJ2-7; 9 bases match TRBD1. The CDR3 has 15 amino acids. Germline trimming cut 5 bases from V and 2 bases from J; bases unmatched to any gene: 7. CDR1 and CDR2 from the germline V gene are MDHEN and SYDVKM. CDR3 sequence (DNA): TGTGCCAGCAGTGCCTACAGGGGGCCAACCTACGAGCAGTACTTC. Protein product: CASSAYRGPTYEQYF.

The chain links TRBV30 to TRBJ1-5, with D perhaps TRBD1 (5 bases). This CDR3 comprises 13 residues. The V end was cut by 3 bases, the J end by 6 bases, with 12 bases between. Germline CDR1 and CDR2: GTSNPN and SVGIG (reference sequence). The DNA for the CDR3 is TGTGCCTGGAGCCAGGGAGGCCGTCAGCCCCAGCATTTT. It yields the protein CAWSQGGRQPQHF.